Sequencing of this TCR beta chain was carried out in a study of sequential checkpoint blockade in melanoma (dated by TCRdb to about 2019). With regard to the full study: Patients were randomized 1:1 to first-line nivolumab followed by ipilimumab (arm A) or ipilimumab followed by nivolumab (arm B). Maintenance nivolumab came after each of the two trial sequences.

TCRbeta CDR3 regions were immunosequenced from genomic DNA with the immunoSEQ Assay. Genomic DNA was amplified by bias-controlled multiplex PCR before high-throughput sequencing. Per the authors' processing: To quantify the absolute abundance of each unique TCRbeta CDR3 region, the sequences were collapsed and filtered. Clonality was defined as 1 minus Pielou's evenness and was calculated using productive rearrangements only. A previously published method was used to identify clones whose frequencies were significantly greater in on-treatment samples than in baseline samples. TCRdb mirrors the immuneACCESS table, restricted to in-frame sequences. Some clones are absent from its copies; in checked studies, under half trace to an unresolved V gene, and the reason for the others is unknown. The V and J calls and the clone size are those of that table, but D and trimming were determined from the DNA. The sample yields approximately 22,000 clones; roughly four fifths were counted once. The ten biggest clones cover 11% of the sample.

This clone was picked up one time. Its antigen is not yet known. There are no base qualities to consult, and no much larger clone falls within one base. The label giving this sample's treatment or condition can be read as: randomized to nivolumab then ipilimumab (arm A) or the reverse (arm B). None of the patients in the trial had previously been given DNA-damaging chemotherapy. On a FACS Aria II flow cytometer, live CD3+CD8+ cells that were negative for CD19 and CD56 were sorted from thawed PBMCs. The samples were obtained from melanoma patients enrolled in CheckMate 064, an open-label, randomized phase II trial testing sequential checkpoint blockade. Peripheral blood mononuclear cells were collected by leukapheresis, purified using Ficoll-Paque, and frozen in human serum containing around 10% DMSO. Immediately after sorting, the purity of sorted blood CD3+CD8+ cells was verified to be >95%, after which DNA was extracted.

The paper as a whole reports these results and caveats: Validation of the response-prediction model combining TCR metrics and mutation burden is needed in larger, independent patient cohorts.

Sample: CD8+ T cells sorted from blood (inferred from file names), taken from a patient given nivolumab and ipilimumab in sequence. The sequence derives from a human donor with melanoma.

The CDR3 reads CATSRDWRDTEAFF. The sequenced DNA is TGTGCCACCAGCAGAGATTGGAGGGACACTGAAGCTTTCTTT. The chain joins TRBV15 to TRBJ1-1, with the D gene uncertain. Its CDR3 holds 14 amino acids, cysteine through phenylalanine. The retained sequence is limited to the CDR3, 42 bases, with the frame set at the first base. CDR1 LNHNV and CDR2 YYDKDF are derived from the germline V gene (reference sequence). V sheds 0 bases and J sheds 3 bases, leaving 8 bases between their ends.